This T cell receptor beta chain was found in a study of radiotherapy plus CTLA-4 blockade in lung cancer. Sequenced by immunoSEQ multiplex PCR; TCRdb stores in-frame clones only, minus some. Among some 50,000 clones, approximately 80% were seen once, and the ten largest hold 3.2%. The CDR3 contains 14 residues. The V end lost 1 base, the J end lost 8 bases, and 12 bases lay between the germline ends. Germline CDR1 SGHVS, CDR2 FNYEAQ. V gene TRBV7-6 combines with J gene TRBJ2-1; D is possibly TRBD2 (7 bases). The clonotype comes from a human donor with non-small cell lung cancer who had a partial response to radiotherapy plus ipilimumab. The starting material was peripheral blood, obtained from a patient treated with radiotherapy plus ipilimumab. CDR3 sequence: CASSLGGGSYEQFF. The CDR3 nucleotides are TGTGCCAGCAGCTTAGGGGGGGGCAGTTATGAGCAGTTCTTC. The whole variable domain, remainder taken from reference TRBV7-6 and TRBJ2-1, is GAGVSQSPRYKVTKRGQDVALRCDPISGHVSLYWYRQALGQGPEFLTYFNYEAQQDKSGLPNDRFSAERPEGSISTLTIQRTEQRDSAMYRCASSLGGGSYEQFFGPGTRLTVL.